This T cell receptor (beta chain) comes out of a study of T cell responses to AZD1222 COVID-19 vaccine. For this clone: Its cognate antigen is unknown.

Whole-study results and caveats: The study found Spike-specific TCR breadth and depth rose after two AZD1222 doses. Samples come after the peak T cell response, not at day 14. Among the donors, most were white British and more were female, and clonal diversity was possibly underestimated.

This CDR3 is built from 15 residues. Germline V gene data show CDR1 as SGHDT and CDR2 as YYEEEE. The V end was cut by 4 bases, the J end by 6 bases, with 20 bases between. Repertoires were generated with immunoSEQ multiplex PCR, while TCRdb's copy carries only in-frame clones and drops some. The sample comprises some 120,000 clones, 85% to 95% of which are singletons, and 2.5% to 3% rests with the top ten. This clonotype was sampled from an adult in good health. The specimen was peripheral blood, collected on day 0 of AZD1222 vaccination. This chain links TRBV5-6 with TRBJ2-7; tentative D call: TRBD1 (5 bases). The CDR3 protein is CASSPMIGALSEQYF. In DNA form, the CDR3 reads TGTGCCAGCAGCCCCATGATAGGGGCCTTAAGCGAGCAGTACTTC.